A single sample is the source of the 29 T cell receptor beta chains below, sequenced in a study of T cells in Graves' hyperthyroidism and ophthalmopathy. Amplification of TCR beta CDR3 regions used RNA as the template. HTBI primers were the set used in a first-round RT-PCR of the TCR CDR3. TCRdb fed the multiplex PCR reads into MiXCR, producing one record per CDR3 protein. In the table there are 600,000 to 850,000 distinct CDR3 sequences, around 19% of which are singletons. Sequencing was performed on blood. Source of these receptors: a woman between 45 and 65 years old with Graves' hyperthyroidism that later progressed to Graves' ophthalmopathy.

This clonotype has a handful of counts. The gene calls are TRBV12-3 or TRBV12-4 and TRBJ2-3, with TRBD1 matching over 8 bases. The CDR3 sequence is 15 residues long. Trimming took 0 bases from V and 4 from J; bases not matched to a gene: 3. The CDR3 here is CASSLAAGGADTQYF. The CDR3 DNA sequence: TGTGCCAGCAGTTTAGCTGCAGGGGGCGCAGATACGCAGTATTTT.

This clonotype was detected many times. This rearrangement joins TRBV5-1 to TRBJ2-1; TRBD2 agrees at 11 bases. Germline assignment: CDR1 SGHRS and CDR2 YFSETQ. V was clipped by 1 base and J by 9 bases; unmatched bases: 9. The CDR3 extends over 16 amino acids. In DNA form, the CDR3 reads TGCGCCAGCAGCTTGTTTAGGGGACTAGCGGTGAGTGAGCAGTTCTTC. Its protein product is CASSLFRGLAVSEQFF.

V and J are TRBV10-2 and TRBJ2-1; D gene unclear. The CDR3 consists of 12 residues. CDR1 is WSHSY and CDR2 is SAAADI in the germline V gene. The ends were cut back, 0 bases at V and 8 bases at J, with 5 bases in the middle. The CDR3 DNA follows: TGCGCCAGCAGTGAGTCTGGCCATGAGCAGTTCTTC. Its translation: CASSESGHEQFF.

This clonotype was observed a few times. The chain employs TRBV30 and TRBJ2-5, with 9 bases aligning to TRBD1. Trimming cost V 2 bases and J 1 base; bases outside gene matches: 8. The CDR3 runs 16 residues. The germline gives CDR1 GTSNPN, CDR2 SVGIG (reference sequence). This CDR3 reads CAWSPDRGVIQETQYF. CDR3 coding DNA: TGTGCCTGGAGTCCCGACAGGGGGGTCATCCAAGAGACCCAGTACTTC.

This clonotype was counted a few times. The CDR3 coding sequence is TGTGCCAGCAGTCCCTTTCGGACAGGGTTTAGTCAGCCCCAGCATTTT. This gives the protein CASSPFRTGFSQPQHF. The chain carries TRBV6-2 or TRBV6-3 and TRBJ1-5; TRBD1 aligns across 8 bases. The ends lost 5 bases at V and 6 bases at J; junction bases unmatched: 12. The CDR3 has 16 residues. Germline V gives CDR1 MNHEY, CDR2 SVGEGT.

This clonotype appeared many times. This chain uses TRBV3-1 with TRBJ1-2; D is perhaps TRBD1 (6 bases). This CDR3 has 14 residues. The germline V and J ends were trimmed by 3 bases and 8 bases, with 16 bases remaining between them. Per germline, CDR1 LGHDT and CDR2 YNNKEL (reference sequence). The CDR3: CASSQGTWEGGYTF. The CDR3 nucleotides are TGTGCCAGCAGCCAGGGGACATGGGAGGGAGGCTACACCTTC.

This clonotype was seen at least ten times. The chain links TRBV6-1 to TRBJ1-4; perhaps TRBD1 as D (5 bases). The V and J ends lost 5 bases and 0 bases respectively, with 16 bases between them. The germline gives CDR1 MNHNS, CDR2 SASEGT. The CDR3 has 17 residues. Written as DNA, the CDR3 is TGTGCCAGCAGTCCTCGAAGTGGGGACTCAACTAATGAAAAACTGTTTTTT. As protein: CASSPRSGDSTNEKLFF.

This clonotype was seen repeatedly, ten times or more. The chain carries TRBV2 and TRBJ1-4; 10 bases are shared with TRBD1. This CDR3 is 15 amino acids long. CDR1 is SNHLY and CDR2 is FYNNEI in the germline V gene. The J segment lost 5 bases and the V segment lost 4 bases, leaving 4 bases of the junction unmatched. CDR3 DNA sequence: TGTGCCAGCAGTGGATCGGACAGGGGGAATGAAAAACTGTTTTTT. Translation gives CASSGSDRGNEKLFF.

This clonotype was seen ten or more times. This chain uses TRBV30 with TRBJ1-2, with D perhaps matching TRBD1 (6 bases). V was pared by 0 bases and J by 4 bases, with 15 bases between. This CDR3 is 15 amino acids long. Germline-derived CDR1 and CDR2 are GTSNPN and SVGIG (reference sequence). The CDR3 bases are TGTGCCTGGAGTGTACCCCTGCCAGGGGCCTATGGCTACACCTTC. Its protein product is CAWSVPLPGAYGYTF.

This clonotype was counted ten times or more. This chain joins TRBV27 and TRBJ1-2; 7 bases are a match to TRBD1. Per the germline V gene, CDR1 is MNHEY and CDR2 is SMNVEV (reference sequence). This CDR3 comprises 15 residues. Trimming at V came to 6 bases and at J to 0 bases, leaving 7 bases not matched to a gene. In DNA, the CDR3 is TGTGCCAGCAGGAGGACAGGCCAAGCTAACTATGGCTACACCTTC. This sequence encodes CASRRTGQANYGYTF.

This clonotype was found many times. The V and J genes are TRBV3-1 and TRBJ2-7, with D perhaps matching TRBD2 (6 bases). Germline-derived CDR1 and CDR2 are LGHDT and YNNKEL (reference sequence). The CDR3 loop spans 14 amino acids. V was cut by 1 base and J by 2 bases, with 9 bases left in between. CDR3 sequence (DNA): TGTGCCAGCAGCCAAGTTCCGGGGGCCTACGAGCAGTACTTC. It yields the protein CASSQVPGAYEQYF.

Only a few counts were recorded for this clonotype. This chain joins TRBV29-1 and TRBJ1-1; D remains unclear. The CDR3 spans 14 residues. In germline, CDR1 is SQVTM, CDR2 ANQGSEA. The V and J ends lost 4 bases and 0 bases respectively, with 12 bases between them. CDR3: CSVALTGMNTEAFF. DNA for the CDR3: TGCAGCGTTGCCCTCACGGGGATGAACACTGAAGCTTTCTTT.

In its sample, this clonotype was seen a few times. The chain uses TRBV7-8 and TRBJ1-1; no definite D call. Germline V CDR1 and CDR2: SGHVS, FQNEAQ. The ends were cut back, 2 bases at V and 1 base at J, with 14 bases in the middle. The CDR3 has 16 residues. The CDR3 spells CASSLLALRQNTEAFF. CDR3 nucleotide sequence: TGTGCCAGCAGCTTACTTGCCTTACGCCAGAACACTGAAGCTTTCTTT.

The CDR3 here is CASSQEGQGSSEQYF. DNA of the CDR3: TGCGCCAGCAGCCAAGAGGGACAGGGAAGTAGCGAGCAGTACTTC. The V and J genes are TRBV4-1 and TRBJ2-7, with 9 bases aligning to TRBD1. The CDR3 consists of 15 residues. Per germline, CDR1 MGHRA and CDR2 YSYEKL. V lost 0 bases to trimming and J lost 6 bases; unmatched junction nucleotides: 6.

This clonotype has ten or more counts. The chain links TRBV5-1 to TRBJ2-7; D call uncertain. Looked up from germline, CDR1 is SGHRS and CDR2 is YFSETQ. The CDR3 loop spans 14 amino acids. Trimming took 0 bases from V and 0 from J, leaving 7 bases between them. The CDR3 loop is CASSLEEISYEQYF. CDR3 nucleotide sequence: TGCGCCAGCAGCTTGGAGGAGATCTCCTACGAGCAGTACTTC.

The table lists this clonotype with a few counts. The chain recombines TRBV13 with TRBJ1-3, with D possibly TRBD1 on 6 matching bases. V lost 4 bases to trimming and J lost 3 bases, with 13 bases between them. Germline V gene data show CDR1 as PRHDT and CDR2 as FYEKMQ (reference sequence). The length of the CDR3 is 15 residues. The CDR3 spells CASSWTGQLGNTIYF. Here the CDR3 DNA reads TGTGCCAGCAGCTGGACCGGACAGCTTGGAAACACCATATATTTT.

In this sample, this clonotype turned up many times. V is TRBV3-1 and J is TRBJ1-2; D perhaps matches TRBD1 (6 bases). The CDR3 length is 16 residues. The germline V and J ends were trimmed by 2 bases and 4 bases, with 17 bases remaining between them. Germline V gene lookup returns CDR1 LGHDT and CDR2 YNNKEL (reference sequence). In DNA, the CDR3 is TGTGCCAGCAGCCAATGGAACAGGGCGGTGAGCTATGGCTACACCTTC. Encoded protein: CASSQWNRAVSYGYTF.

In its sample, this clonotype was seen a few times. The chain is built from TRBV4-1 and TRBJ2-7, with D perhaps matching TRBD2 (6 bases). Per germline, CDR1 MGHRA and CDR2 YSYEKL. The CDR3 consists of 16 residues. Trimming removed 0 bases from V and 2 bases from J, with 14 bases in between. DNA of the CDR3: TGCGCCAGCAGCCAAGAAGAGTCTGGCGGGGCCTACGAGCAGTACTTC. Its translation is CASSQEESGGAYEQYF.

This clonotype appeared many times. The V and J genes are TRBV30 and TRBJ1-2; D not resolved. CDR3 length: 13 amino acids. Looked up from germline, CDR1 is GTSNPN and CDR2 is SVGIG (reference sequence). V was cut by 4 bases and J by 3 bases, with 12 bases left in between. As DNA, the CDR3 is TGTGCCTGGACTGGGCGACACGACTATGGCTACACCTTC. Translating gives CAWTGRHDYGYTF.

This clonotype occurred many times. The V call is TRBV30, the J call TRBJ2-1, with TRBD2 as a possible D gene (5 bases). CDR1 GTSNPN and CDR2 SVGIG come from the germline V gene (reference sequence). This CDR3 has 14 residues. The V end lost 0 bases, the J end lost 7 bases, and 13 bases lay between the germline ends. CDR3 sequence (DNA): TGTGCCTGGAGTGTATCATGGAAGCGGAATGAGCAGTTCTTC. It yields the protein CAWSVSWKRNEQFF.

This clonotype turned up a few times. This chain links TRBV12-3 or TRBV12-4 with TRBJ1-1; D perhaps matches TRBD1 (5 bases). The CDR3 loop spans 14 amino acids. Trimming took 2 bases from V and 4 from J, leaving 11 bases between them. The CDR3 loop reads CASSLTGRATEAFF. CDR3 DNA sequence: TGTGCCAGCAGTTTAACGGGGCGGGCCACTGAAGCTTTCTTT.

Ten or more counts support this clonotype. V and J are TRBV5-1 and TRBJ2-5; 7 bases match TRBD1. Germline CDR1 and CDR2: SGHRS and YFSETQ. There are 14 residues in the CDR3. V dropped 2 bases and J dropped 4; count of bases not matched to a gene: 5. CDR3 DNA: TGCGCCAGCAGCTTCGGGACAGCGAGAGAGACCCAGTACTTC. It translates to CASSFGTARETQYF.

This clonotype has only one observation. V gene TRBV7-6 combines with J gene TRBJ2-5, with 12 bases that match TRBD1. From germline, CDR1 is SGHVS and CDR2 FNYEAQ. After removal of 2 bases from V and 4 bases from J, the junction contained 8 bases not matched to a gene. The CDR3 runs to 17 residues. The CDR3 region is CASSLHGTGGSRETQYF. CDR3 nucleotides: TGTGCCAGCAGCTTACATGGGACAGGGGGCTCGAGAGAGACCCAGTACTTC. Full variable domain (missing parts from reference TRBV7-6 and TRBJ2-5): GAGVSQSPRYKVTKRGQDVALRCDPISGHVSLYWYRQALGQGPEFLTYFNYEAQQDKSGLPNDRFSAERPEGSISTLTIQRTEQRDSAMYRCASSLHGTGGSRETQYFGPGTRLLVL.

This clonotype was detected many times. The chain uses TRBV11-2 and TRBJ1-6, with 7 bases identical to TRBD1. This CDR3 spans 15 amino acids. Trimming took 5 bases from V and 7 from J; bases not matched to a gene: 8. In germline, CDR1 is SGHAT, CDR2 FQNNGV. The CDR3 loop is CASSETGVVNSPLHF. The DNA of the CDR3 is TGTGCCAGCAGCGAAACAGGGGTGGTAAATTCACCCCTCCACTTT. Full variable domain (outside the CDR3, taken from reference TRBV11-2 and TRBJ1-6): EAGVAQSPRYKIIEKRQSVAFWCNPISGHATLYWYQQILGQGPKLLIQFQNNGVVDDSQLPKDRFSAERLKGVDSTLKIQPAKLEDSAVYLCASSETGVVNSPLHFGNGTRLTVT.

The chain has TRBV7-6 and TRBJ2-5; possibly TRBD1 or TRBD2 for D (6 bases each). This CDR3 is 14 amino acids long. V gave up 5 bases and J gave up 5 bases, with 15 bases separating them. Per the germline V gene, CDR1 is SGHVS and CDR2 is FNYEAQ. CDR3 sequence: CASSTTGAGETQYF. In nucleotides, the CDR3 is TGTGCCAGCAGCACTACGGGGGCCGGGGAGACCCAGTACTTC.

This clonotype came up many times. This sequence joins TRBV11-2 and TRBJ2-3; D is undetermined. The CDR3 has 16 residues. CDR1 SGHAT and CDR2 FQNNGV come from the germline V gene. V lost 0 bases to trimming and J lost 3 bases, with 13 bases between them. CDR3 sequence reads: CASSLDPGLDTDTQYF. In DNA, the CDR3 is TGTGCCAGCAGCTTAGATCCAGGCCTGGATACAGATACGCAGTATTTT.

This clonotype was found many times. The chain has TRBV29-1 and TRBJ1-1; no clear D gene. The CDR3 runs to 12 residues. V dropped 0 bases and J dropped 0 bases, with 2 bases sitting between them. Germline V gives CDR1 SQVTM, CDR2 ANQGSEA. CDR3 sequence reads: CSVEDLNTEAFF. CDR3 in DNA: TGCAGCGTTGAAGACCTGAACACTGAAGCTTTCTTT.

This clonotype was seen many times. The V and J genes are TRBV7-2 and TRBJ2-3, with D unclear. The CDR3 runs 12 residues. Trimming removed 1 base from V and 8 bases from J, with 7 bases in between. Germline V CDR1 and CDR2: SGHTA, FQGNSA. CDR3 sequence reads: CASSLGPATQYF. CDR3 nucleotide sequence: TGTGCCAGCAGCTTAGGGCCAGCTACGCAGTATTTT.

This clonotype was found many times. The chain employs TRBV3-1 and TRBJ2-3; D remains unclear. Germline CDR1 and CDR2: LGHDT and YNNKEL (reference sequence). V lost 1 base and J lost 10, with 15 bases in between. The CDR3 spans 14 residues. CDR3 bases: TGTGCCAGCAGCCAAGCGAGCGTCGAGGATGCGCAGTATTTT. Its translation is CASSQASVEDAQYF.